This TCR beta chain was profiled in a study of T-cell memory formation after mild COVID-19. The germline CDR1 and CDR2 sequences are SEHNR and FQNEAQ (reference sequence). The CDR3 is made up of 13 amino acids. V shed 11 bases, J shed 1 base, and the junction held 3 bases outside the gene matches. TCRdb reanalysed the 5' RACE reads using MiXCR and keeps one entry per CDR3 protein. The table shows 430,000 or so distinct CDR3 sequences, with around a quarter occurring only once. This clonotype turned up a few times. The receptor was derived from an adult woman who had mild COVID-19 (a few samples of this study predate the infection). Cell type and time point are not known. The sequencing sample was made of PBMCs or a T cell subset sorted from them (not recorded which). This chain joins TRBV7-9 and TRBJ2-2; 8 nucleotides match TRBD1. CDR3 amino acids: CAGGTGNTGELFF. CDR3 sequence (DNA): TGTGCCGGCGGGACAGGGAACACCGGGGAGCTGTTTTTT. The complete variable domain, with remaining parts taken from reference TRBV7-9 and TRBJ2-2, reads DTGVSQNPRHKITKRGQNVTFRCDPISEHNRLYWYRQTLGQGPEFLTYFQNEAQLEKSRLLSDRFSAERPKGSFSTLEIQRTEQGDSAMYLCAGGTGNTGELFFGEGSRLTVL.